This T cell receptor beta chain was sequenced during a study of T cell changes during pregnancy in multiple sclerosis. The CDR3 is made up of 13 amino acids. Germline CDR1 SQVTM, CDR2 ANQGSEA. The table lists this clone with a count of one. Profiled with immunoSEQ multiplex PCR; TCRdb holds only in-frame clones, not every one. Among 90,000 or so clones listed, around 94% were seen once. The chain has TRBV29-1 and TRBJ2-1; no reliable D call. The specimen comprised peripheral blood, sampled after pregnancy. This clonotype originated in a female donor in good health, enrolled as a control in a pregnancy study. The CDR3 nucleotides read TGCAGTACTAAGCCTTCCGGCTACAATGAGCAGTTCTTC. Amino acid sequence: CSTKPSGYNEQFF.